The next 21 T cell receptor beta chains were all read from a single sample in a study of shared clonotypes between healthy human individuals. The table came from immunoSEQ multiplex PCR; TCRdb's copy has only in-frame clones and leaves some out. The sample has roughly 1,100,000 clones, under 80% seen once. The sample was memory CD4+ T cells sorted from blood. Subset given: CD45RA-negative fraction. The receptors originated from a man between 18 and 29 years old in good health.

The chain combines TRBV2 with TRBJ1-1; D gene unclear. This CDR3 is 14 amino acids long. The V gene lost 4 bases and the J gene lost 4 bases, with 13 bases spanning the gap. Germline V lookup: CDR1 SNHLY, CDR2 FYNNEI. The CDR3 coding sequence is TGTGCCAGCAGTGGGGGAGGGCCGGGCACTGAAGCTTTCTTT. It translates to CASSGGGPGTEAFF.

CDR3 in amino acids: CASSVEGFGEGDYGYTF. The CDR3 region has the DNA TGTGCCAGCAGCGTAGAAGGGTTCGGTGAAGGAGACTATGGCTACACCTTC. This chain joins TRBV9 and TRBJ1-2, with D uncertain. The CDR3 has 17 amino acids. Per the germline V gene, CDR1 is SGDLS and CDR2 is YYNGEE. V lost 0 bases to trimming and J lost 3 bases, with 18 bases between them.

The chain couples TRBV6-5 to TRBJ1-5; D remains unclear. Germline loops: CDR1 MNHEY, CDR2 SVGAGI. The V end was cut by 6 bases, the J end by 0 bases, with 6 bases between. The CDR3 runs to 13 residues. In DNA form, the CDR3 reads TGTGCCAGCAGGCTCGCTAGCAATCAGCCCCAGCATTTT. This gives the protein CASRLASNQPQHF.

This clone was detected once. The chain links TRBV27 to TRBJ2-7; TRBD1 matches at 9 bases. After removal of 5 bases from V and 6 bases from J, the junction contained 8 bases not matched to a gene. The V gene's germline CDR1 is MNHEY and CDR2 SMNVEV (reference sequence). The CDR3 has 14 amino acids. This chain's CDR3 is CASSILQGAVEQYF. CDR3 nucleotides: TGTGCCAGCAGTATATTACAGGGGGCGGTCGAGCAGTACTTC.

The V call is TRBV30, the J call TRBJ2-1, with 9 bases fitting TRBD1. Trimming at V came to 0 bases and at J to 1 base, leaving 4 bases not matched to a gene. The CDR3 totals 16 residues. CDR1 and CDR2 (germline): GTSNPN, SVGIG (reference sequence). The CDR3 loop is CAWSVGGTGSYNEQFF. CDR3 coding DNA: TGTGCCTGGAGTGTAGGTGGGACAGGGTCCTACAATGAGCAGTTCTTC.

V usage is TRBV5-6 and J usage is TRBJ2-2, with TRBD1 matching 10 bases. The CDR3 spans 19 residues. The V segment lost 3 bases and the J segment 1 base; nucleotides outside the gene matches: 12. Germline V gives CDR1 SGHDT, CDR2 YYEEEE. CDR3 sequence reads: CASSSFRDRGILNTGELFF. The CDR3 coding sequence is TGTGCCAGCAGCTCCTTCCGGGACAGGGGTATTCTGAACACCGGGGAGCTGTTTTTT.

V usage is TRBV7-2 and J usage is TRBJ2-7, with 12 bases identical to TRBD1. Germline trimming cut 3 bases from V and 2 bases from J; bases unmatched to any gene: 2. CDR3 length equals 15 residues. The germline V gene has CDR1 SGHTA and CDR2 FQGNSA. CDR3 nucleotides: TGTGCCAGCAGCTTCGGGACAGGGGGCGCCTACGAGCAGTACTTC. Amino acids: CASSFGTGGAYEQYF.

This clone has a handful of counts. DNA of the CDR3: TGTGCCAGCTCACTAGGACAGGGCAGGGAAGCTTTCTTT. It is translated as CASSLGQGREAFF. The chain is built from TRBV18 and TRBJ1-1; 8 bases align to TRBD1. This CDR3 contains 13 residues. Trimming took 4 bases from V and 8 from J; bases not matched to a gene: 6. Germline V gene lookup returns CDR1 KGHSH and CDR2 LQKENI.

V is TRBV19 and J is TRBJ2-2; D is perhaps TRBD2 (6 bases). CDR1 is LNHDA, CDR2 SQIVND, per germline (reference sequence). Trimming removed 5 bases from V and 1 base from J, with 8 bases in between. The CDR3 spans 14 residues. The CDR3 region has the DNA TGTGCCAGTAGTCCCGGGGGGAACACCGGGGAGCTGTTTTTT. It codes for CASSPGGNTGELFF.

The V and J genes are TRBV5-6 and TRBJ2-7; the D gene is possibly TRBD1 (5 bases). Germline V CDR1 and CDR2: SGHDT, YYEEEE. V was pared by 3 bases and J by 3 bases, with 13 bases between. CDR3 length: 14 amino acids. The CDR3 is CASSSTGHSYEQYF. Written as DNA, the CDR3 is TGTGCCAGCAGCTCTACAGGACACAGCTACGAGCAGTACTTC.

The V call is TRBV27, the J call TRBJ2-7; D is perhaps TRBD1 (5 bases). The germline V and J ends were trimmed by 2 bases and 3 bases, with 14 bases remaining between them. Germline V gene lookup returns CDR1 MNHEY and CDR2 SMNVEV (reference sequence). This CDR3 spans 15 amino acids. The CDR3 spells CASSLKGASLYEQYF. The CDR3 nucleotides read TGTGCCAGCAGTTTAAAAGGGGCGTCGCTCTACGAGCAGTACTTC.

This clone has just a few counts. The chain uses TRBV2 and TRBJ1-5; D call uncertain. V shed 3 bases and J shed 2 bases, with 14 bases lying between them. CDR1 and CDR2 from the germline V gene are SNHLY and FYNNEI. CDR3 length: 16 residues. The CDR3 DNA follows: TGTGCCAGCAGTGATAGCGGGGAGAAGGGCAATCAGCCCCAGCATTTT. Its translation is CASSDSGEKGNQPQHF.

The rearrangement joins TRBV7-2 to TRBJ2-7, with unresolved D. Per germline, CDR1 SGHTA and CDR2 FQGNSA. Trimming took 5 bases from V and 5 from J, leaving 16 bases between them. The length of the CDR3 is 14 residues. CDR3 region: CASSPSHGVNEQYF. The CDR3 DNA reads as TGTGCCAGCAGCCCCTCGCATGGCGTTAACGAGCAGTACTTC.

This clone was observed a single time. It may be a read error: a sequence one base away is much more abundant. The chain uses TRBV6-1 and TRBJ1-1; tentative D call: TRBD1 (5 bases). Germline V gene lookup returns CDR1 MNHNS and CDR2 SASEGT. Trimming removed 6 bases from V and 1 base from J, with 9 bases in between. The CDR3 is made up of 13 amino acids. Here the CDR3 DNA reads TGTGCCAGCAGATTGACAGAGAACACTGAAGCTTTCTTT. Protein sequence: CASRLTENTEAFF.

This sequence joins TRBV7-3 and TRBJ2-3; TRBD2 aligns across 14 bases. V lost 2 bases and J lost 5; bases outside the gene matches: 9. Germline CDR1 is SGHTA and CDR2 is FQGTGA. The CDR3 contains 18 residues. The CDR3 loop reads CASSLVPTSGGAGDTQYF. The CDR3, as DNA: TGTGCCAGCAGCTTAGTCCCGACTAGCGGGGGGGCGGGAGATACGCAGTATTTT.

V and J are TRBV19 and TRBJ1-2; D gene unclear. Germline values: CDR1 LNHDA, CDR2 SQIVND (reference sequence). Trimming left V 3 bases short and J 8 bases short, with 7 bases between. CDR3 length: 11 amino acids. The CDR3 is CASSIGGGYTF. The CDR3 bases are TGTGCCAGTAGTATCGGAGGGGGCTACACCTTC.

The chain links TRBV5-1 to TRBJ2-5; tentatively, D is TRBD1 (7 bases). V shed 1 base and J shed 2 bases, with 12 bases lying between them. The CDR3 is 15 amino acids. From germline, CDR1 is SGHRS and CDR2 YFSETQ. CDR3 region: CASSLQGGAQETQYF. CDR3 in DNA: TGCGCCAGCAGCTTGCAGGGGGGAGCGCAAGAGACCCAGTACTTC.

This clone was detected only a few times. The V gene is TRBV11-2, the J gene TRBJ2-1; perhaps TRBD2 as D (5 bases). CDR3 length: 14 amino acids. Germline CDR1 reads SGHAT; CDR2 reads FQNNGV. V lost 5 bases and J 9 bases, leaving 17 bases between the germline ends. The CDR3: CASSPLTGSGEQFF. DNA for the CDR3: TGTGCCAGCAGCCCCCTAACGGGATCTGGTGAGCAGTTCTTC.

The rearrangement joins TRBV9 to TRBJ1-3; 10 bases fit TRBD1. CDR3 length: 16 amino acids. Germline assignment: CDR1 SGDLS and CDR2 YYNGEE. V gave up 2 bases and J gave up 4 bases; unmatched junction bases: 6. CDR3 residues: CASSVRTGGPGNTIYF. CDR3 nucleotides: TGTGCCAGCAGCGTCCGGACAGGGGGGCCCGGAAACACCATATATTTT.

The chain joins TRBV7-2 to TRBJ2-7; TRBD2 is a possible D gene (5 bases). Germline V lookup: CDR1 SGHTA, CDR2 FQGNSA. The CDR3 spans 14 residues. With 5 bases removed from V and 2 bases from J, the gap between germline ends came to 13 bases. CDR3 region: CASSPDYEPYEQYF. The CDR3 nucleotides are TGTGCCAGCAGCCCCGACTATGAACCCTACGAGCAGTACTTC.

This chain connects TRBV7-9 to TRBJ2-7, with D unclear. Trimming removed 5 bases from V and 2 bases from J, with 10 bases in between. The CDR3 extends over 13 amino acids. Germline lookup yields CDR1 SEHNR and CDR2 FQNEAQ (reference sequence). Written as DNA, the CDR3 is TGTGCCAGCAGCCCTGGAGCCACCTACGAGCAGTACTTC. Its translation is CASSPGATYEQYF.